This T cell receptor beta chain appears in the sequencing data of a study of cytomegalovirus exposure and HLA in healthy donors. Study-wide results and caveats: A later analysis associated some 18,000 TCR beta sequences with HLA alleles at a 0.05 false discovery rate.

As concerns this clone: Its antigen is unknown.

PCR primers comprised 60 Vbeta and 13 Jbeta primers. Assay used: immunoSEQ multiplex PCR; TCRdb lists only in-frame clones, some missing. Here the sample spans around 130,000 clones, approximately 70% being singletons. V was shortened by 0 bases and J by 9 bases, with 9 bases between the two germline ends. The CDR3 is 14 residues long. Germline V gives CDR1 MNHEY, CDR2 SVGAGI. The source material was PBMCs. The chain joins TRBV6-5 to TRBJ1-6; D unclear. This TCR came from a man in his late teens or twenties in good health and CMV-seronegative. The DNA of the CDR3 is TGTGCCAGCAGTTACTCGGGCATTGGTTCACCCCTCCACTTT. It codes for CASSYSGIGSPLHF.